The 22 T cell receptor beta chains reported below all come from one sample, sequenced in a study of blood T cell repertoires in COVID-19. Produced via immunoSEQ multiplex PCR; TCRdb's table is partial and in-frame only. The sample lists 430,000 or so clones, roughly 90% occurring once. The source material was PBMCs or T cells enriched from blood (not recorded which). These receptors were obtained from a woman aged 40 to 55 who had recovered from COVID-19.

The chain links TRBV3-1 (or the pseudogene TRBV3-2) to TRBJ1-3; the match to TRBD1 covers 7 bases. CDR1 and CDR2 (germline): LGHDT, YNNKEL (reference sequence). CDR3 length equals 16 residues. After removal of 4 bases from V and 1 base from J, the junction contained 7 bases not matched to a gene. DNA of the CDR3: TGTGCCAGCAGCCCACGACAGGGAAGGTCTGGAAACACCATATATTTT. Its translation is CASSPRQGRSGNTIYF.

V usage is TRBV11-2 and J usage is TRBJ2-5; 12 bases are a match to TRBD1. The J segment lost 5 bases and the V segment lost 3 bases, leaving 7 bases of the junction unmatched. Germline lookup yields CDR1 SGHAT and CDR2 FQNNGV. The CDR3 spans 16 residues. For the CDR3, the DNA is TGTGCCAGCAGCTTCCGGGACAGGGGGCCCTCGGAGACCCAGTACTTC. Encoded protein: CASSFRDRGPSETQYF.

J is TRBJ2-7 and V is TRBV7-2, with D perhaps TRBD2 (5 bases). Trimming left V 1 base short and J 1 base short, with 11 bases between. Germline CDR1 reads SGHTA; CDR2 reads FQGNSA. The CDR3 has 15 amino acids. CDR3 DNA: TGTGCCAGCAGCTTAGGACTATCCCAATCCTACGAGCAGTACTTC. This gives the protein CASSLGLSQSYEQYF. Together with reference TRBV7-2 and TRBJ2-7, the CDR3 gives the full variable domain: GAGVSQSPSNKVTEKGKDVELRCDPISGHTALYWYRQSLGQGLEFLIYFQGNSAPDKSGLPSDRFSAERTGGSVSTLTIQRTQQEDSAVYLCASSLGLSQSYEQYFGPGTRLTVT.

The CDR3 is CSVEDPGTAGGAQHF. CDR3 in DNA: TGCAGCGTTGAAGATCCGGGGACTGCCGGAGGGGCCCAGCATTTT. This chain uses TRBV29-1 with TRBJ1-5; TRBD1 is a possible D gene (5 bases). The germline V and J ends were trimmed by 0 bases and 11 bases, with 20 bases remaining between them. The CDR3 is 15 amino acids. Germline V lookup: CDR1 SQVTM, CDR2 ANQGSEA. The full variable domain, rest sourced from reference TRBV29-1 and TRBJ1-5, is SAVISQKPSRDICQRGTSLTIQCQVDSQVTMMFWYRQQPGQSLTLIATANQGSEATYESGFVIDKFPISRPNLTFSTLTVSNMSPEDSSIYLCSVEDPGTAGGAQHFGDGTRLSIL.

CDR3 amino acids: CASSLARPTGQSNTGELFF. CDR3 nucleotide sequence: TGTGCCAGCAGCTTAGCGCGGCCAACGGGACAGTCGAACACCGGGGAGCTGTTTTTT. V is TRBV7-6 and J is TRBJ2-2; TRBD1 agrees at 7 bases. The CDR3 has 19 amino acids. Germline values: CDR1 SGHVS, CDR2 FNYEAQ. Losses at the gene ends were 0 bases for V and 0 bases for J; bases not matched to a gene: 10. The full variable domain, its missing parts supplied by reference TRBV7-6 and TRBJ2-2, is GAGVSQSPRYKVTKRGQDVALRCDPISGHVSLYWYRQALGQGPEFLTYFNYEAQQDKSGLPNDRFSAERPEGSISTLTIQRTEQRDSAMYRCASSLARPTGQSNTGELFFGEGSRLTVL.

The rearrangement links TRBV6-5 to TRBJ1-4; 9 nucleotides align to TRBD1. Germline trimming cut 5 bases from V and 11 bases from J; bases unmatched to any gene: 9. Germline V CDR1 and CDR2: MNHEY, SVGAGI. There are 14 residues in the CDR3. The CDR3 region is CASSPGTGSVKLFF. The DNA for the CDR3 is TGTGCCAGCAGTCCCGGGACAGGGAGCGTTAAACTGTTTTTT.

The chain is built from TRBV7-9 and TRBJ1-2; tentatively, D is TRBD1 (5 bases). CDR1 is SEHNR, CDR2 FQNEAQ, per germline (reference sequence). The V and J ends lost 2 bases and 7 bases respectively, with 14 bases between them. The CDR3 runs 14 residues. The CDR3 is CASSLRSGLSGYTF. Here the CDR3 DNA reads TGTGCCAGCAGCTTAAGATCAGGGCTCTCTGGCTACACCTTC.

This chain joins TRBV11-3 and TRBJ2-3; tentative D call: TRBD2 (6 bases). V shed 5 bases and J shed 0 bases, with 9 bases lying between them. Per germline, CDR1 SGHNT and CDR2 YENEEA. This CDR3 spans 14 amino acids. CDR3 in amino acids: CASSKGLSTDTQYF. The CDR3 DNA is TGTGCCAGCAGCAAGGGACTTAGCACAGATACGCAGTATTTT.

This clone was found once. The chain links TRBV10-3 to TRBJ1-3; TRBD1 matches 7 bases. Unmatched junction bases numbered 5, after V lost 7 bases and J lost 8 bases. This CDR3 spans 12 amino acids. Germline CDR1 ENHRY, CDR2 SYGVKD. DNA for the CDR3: TGTGCCATCAATACAGGGACAGACACCATATATTTT. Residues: CAINTGTDTIYF.

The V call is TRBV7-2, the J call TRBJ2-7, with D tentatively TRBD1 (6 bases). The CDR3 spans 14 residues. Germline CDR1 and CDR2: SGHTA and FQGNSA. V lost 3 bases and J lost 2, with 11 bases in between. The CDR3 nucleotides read TGTGCCAGCAGCTTGAGGACAGAGACCTACGAGCAGTACTTC. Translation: CASSLRTETYEQYF.

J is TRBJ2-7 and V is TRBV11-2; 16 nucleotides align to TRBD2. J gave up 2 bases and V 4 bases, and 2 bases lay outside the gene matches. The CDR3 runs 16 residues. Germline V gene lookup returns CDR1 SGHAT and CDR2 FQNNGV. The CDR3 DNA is TGTGCCAGCAGCTCCGGGACTAGCGGGAGGGCCTACGAGCAGTACTTC. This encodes CASSSGTSGRAYEQYF.

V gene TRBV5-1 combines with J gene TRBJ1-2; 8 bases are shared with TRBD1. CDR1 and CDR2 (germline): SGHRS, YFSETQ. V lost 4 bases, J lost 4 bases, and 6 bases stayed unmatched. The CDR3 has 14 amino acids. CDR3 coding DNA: TGCGCCAGCAGCACCGGACAGGGCCCCTATGGCTACACCTTC. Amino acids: CASSTGQGPYGYTF.

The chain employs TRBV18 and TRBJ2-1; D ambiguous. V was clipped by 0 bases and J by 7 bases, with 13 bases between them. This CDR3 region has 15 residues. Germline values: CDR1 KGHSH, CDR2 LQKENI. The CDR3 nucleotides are TGTGCCAGCTCACCACCGGCACAGTATTTAAATGAGCAGTTCTTC. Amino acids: CASSPPAQYLNEQFF.

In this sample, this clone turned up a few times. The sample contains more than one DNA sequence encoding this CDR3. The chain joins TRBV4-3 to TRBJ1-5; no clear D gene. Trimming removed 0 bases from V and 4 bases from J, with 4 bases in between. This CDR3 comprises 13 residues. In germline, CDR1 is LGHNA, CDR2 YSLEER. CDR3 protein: CASSQDRNQPQHF. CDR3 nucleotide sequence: TGCGCCAGCAGCCAAGATCGGAATCAGCCCCAGCATTTT.

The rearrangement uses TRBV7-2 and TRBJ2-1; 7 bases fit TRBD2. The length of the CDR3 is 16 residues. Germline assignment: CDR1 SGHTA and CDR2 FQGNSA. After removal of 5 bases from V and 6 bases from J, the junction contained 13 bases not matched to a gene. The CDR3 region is CASSPKRLGGVNEQFF. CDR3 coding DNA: TGTGCCAGCAGCCCAAAGCGACTGGGAGGGGTCAATGAGCAGTTCTTC.

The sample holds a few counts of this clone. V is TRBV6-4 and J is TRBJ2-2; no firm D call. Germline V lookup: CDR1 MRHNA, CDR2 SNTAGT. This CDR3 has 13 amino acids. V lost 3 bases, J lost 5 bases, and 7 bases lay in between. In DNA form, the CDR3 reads TGTGCCAGCAGTGAGGAGAGTACCGGGGAGCTGTTTTTT. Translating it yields CASSEESTGELFF.

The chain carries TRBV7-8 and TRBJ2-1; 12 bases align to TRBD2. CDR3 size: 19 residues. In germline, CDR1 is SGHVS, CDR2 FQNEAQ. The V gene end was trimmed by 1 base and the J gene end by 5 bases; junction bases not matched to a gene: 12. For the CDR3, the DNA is TGTGCCAGCAGCTTAGTCCTAGCGGGAGGGCCGTATCAAGACAATGAGCAGTTCTTC. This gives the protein CASSLVLAGGPYQDNEQFF.

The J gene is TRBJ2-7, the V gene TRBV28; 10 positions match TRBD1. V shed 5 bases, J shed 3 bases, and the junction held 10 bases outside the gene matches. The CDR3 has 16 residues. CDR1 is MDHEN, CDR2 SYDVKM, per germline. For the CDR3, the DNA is TGTGCCAGCAGTCCGCAATCCGGGACAGGGGACTACGAGCAGTACTTC. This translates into CASSPQSGTGDYEQYF.

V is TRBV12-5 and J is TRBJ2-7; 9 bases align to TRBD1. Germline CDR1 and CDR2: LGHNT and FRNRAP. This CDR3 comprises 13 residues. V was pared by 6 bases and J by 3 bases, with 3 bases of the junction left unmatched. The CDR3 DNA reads TGTGCTAGTGGCCCGGACAGGGGCTACGAGCAGTACTTC. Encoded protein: CASGPDRGYEQYF.

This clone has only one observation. The CDR3 spells CASSLVPQGGPTEAFF. CDR3 in DNA: TGCGCCAGCAGCTTGGTCCCCCAGGGGGGACCCACTGAAGCTTTCTTT. The chain has TRBV5-1 and TRBJ1-1; the match to TRBD1 covers 7 bases. The CDR3 runs to 16 residues. V was clipped by 0 bases and J by 4 bases; unmatched bases: 9. From germline, CDR1 is SGHRS and CDR2 YFSETQ.

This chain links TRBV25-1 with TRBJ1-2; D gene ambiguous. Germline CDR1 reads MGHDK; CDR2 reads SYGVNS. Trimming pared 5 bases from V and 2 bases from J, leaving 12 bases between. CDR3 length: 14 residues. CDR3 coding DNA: TGTGCCAGCAGTCGGGAGGGTTACAACTATGGCTACACCTTC. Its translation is CASSREGYNYGYTF.

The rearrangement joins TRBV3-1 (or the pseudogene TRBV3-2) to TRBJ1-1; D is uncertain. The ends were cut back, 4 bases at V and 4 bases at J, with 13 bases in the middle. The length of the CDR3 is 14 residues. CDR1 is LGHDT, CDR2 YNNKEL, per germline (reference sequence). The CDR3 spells CASSLAGLSTEAFF. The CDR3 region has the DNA TGTGCCAGCAGCCTTGCGGGGTTGAGCACTGAAGCTTTCTTT.